The sequence of this T cell receptor beta chain was determined in a study of shared clonotypes between healthy human individuals (dated by TCRdb to 2019 to 2021). With respect to the entire study: The cohort comprised two women and a few men aged 18 to 49 years. For each donor, three plates each were used for CD4 naive and CD4 memory, two plates were used for CD8 naive, and one plate was used for CD8 memory. To estimate repertoire size and how much clonotype sharing occurs between individuals, the study deeply sequenced the blood TCR repertoires of 5 or 6 healthy adults. To increase sequencing depth and limit assay-specific biases, TCR repertoire library preparation and sequencing were carried out by different laboratories using diverse techniques. Per donor, leukapheresis produced somewhere between about 0.9 and 10 billion PBMCs. The paper's findings and limits, for the study overall: Compared with non-shared clonotypes, the clonotypes found in all four sorted-subset donors had higher generation probabilities. Sampling was limited to blood, and TCR repertoires in tissue likely differ from TCR repertoires in blood. Based on pairwise subsampling, the degree of clonotype sharing among donors was expected to be affected by sequencing depth. Rarefaction of sorted-subset datasets indicated incomplete sequencing despite the large sequencing depth. When several donors were compared, the shared fraction of clonotypes was around 5.1% for naive CD4, around 3.6% for naive CD8, 2% to 2.5% for memory CD4, and 0.3% to 0.5% for memory CD8. Larger estimated clonotype richness was generally found for naive subsets than for memory subsets. The genetic and exposure-history diversity represented was limited by the small number of donors.

TCR CDR3 regions were amplified from genomic DNA by multiplex PCR using the deep immunoSEQ assay. Extracted genomic DNA from each cell subset was distributed evenly across all wells of several immunoSEQ 96-well plates, and each plate was treated as a replicate. For sorted subsets, about 200 ng genomic DNA, equal to tens of thousands of T cell genomes, was loaded into each replicate PCR. Purified libraries were quantified with a Qubit 3.0 fluorometer, sized on a Bioanalyzer 2100, and re-quantified with the KAPA Library Quantification kit. Every immunoSEQ 96-well plate was sequenced on a separate single-read 150-cycle Illumina NextSeq 550 flow cell. As for the authors' bioinformatics: The immunoSEQ output contained only junctional sequences without quality scores, so filtering could not match that applied to full-length reads. Sequences were annotated with PyIR, a Python wrapper for IgBLAST v1.9, using IMGT germline references to assign V/J genes and CDR3. Reads with weak V/J assignments (E-value above 1e-6), missing CDR3, stop codons, out-of-frame junctions, or ambiguous translated residues were removed. A V3J clonotype was defined by an identical inferred V gene, J gene, and CDR3 amino acid sequence. Percentage overlap between repertoires was calculated by dividing the number of shared unique clonotypes by the size of the smaller repertoire. Three approaches were used to assess repertoire richness: RTK rarefaction, the Chao1 estimator, and Recon v2.1 estimates of unobserved clonotypes. Generation probabilities for all TCRbeta clonotypes obtained by the gDNA method from a handful of donors were computed using OLGA. TCRdb obtained this table from immuneACCESS and retained in-frame rearrangements with V and J assigned. These tables miss some clones; where compared with another copy, unresolved V genes account for less than half of the shortfall, and the remainder is unexplained. That table gives V, J and clone size, and the DNA gave D and trimming. The sample data list some 580,000 clones, and almost 97% of these were observed just once. In total, the top ten clones hold about 0.057% of the sample.

Worth noting for this clone: The clone's antigen remains unknown. No base quality information exists; no much larger clone differs at one position.

Its CDR3 holds 15 amino acids, cysteine through phenylalanine. Just the 45-base CDR3 DNA is kept, in frame starting at base 1. According to the germline V gene, CDR1 reads KGHSH and CDR2 reads LQKENI. Trimming removed 3 bases from V and 5 bases from J; the gene matches leave 5 bases unexplained. Donors were healthy HIV-negative adults with no recently reported acute infections or vaccinations. Every donor was a Caucasian adult living in Nashville, Tennessee, USA. CD4+ T cells were enriched by magnetic negative selection, after which naive cells were positively selected on CD45RA and the negative fraction was taken as the memory subset. Blood was collected by leukapheresis, and PBMCs were isolated by Ficoll-Histopaque density gradient centrifugation and then cryopreserved in liquid nitrogen vapor phase. Purity and quantity of every magnetically sorted T cell population were checked by analytical flow cytometry. Genomic DNA was isolated from every sorted fraction and measured by UV absorbance on a Nanodrop 2000c.

This sequence was found in a woman aged 25 to 45 in good health. Sequencing input: naive CD4+ T cells sorted from blood. The cell subset or site label of this sample denotes: CD45RA+ positively selected. This chain joins TRBV18 to TRBJ2-3; 10 junctional bases match TRBD2. The nucleotide sequence is TGTGCCAGCTCACCCCTAGCGGGAGTAATAGATACGCAGTATTTT. Its protein is CASSPLAGVIDTQYF.